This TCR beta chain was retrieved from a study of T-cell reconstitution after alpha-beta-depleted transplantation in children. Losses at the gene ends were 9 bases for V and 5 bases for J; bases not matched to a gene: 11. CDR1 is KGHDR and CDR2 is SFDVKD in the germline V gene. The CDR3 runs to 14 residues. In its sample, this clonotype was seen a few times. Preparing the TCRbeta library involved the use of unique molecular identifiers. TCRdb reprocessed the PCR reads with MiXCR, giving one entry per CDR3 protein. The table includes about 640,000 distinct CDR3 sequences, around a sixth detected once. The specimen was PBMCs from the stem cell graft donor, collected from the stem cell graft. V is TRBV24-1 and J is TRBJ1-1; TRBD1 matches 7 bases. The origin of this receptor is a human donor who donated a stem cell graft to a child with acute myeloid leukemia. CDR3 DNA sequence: TGTGCCACCGGTCCGGACAGGAATCGGACTGAAGCTTTCTTT. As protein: CATGPDRNRTEAFF.